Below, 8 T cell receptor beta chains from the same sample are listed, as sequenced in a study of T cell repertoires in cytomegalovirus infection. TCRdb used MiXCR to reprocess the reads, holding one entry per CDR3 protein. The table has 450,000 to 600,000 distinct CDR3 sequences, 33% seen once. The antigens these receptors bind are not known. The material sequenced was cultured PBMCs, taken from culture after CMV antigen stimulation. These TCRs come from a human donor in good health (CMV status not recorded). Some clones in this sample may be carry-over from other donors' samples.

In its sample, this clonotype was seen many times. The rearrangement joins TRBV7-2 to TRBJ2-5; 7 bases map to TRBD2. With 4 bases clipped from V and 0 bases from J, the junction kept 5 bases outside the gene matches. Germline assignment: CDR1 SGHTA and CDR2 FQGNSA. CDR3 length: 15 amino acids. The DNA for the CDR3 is TGTGCCAGCAGCTCGCTAGGGAGGGACCAAGAGACCCAGTACTTC. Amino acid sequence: CASSSLGRDQETQYF.

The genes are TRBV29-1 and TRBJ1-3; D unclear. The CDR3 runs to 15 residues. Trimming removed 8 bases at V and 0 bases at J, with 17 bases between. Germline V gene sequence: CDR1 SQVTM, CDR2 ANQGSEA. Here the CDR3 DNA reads TGCAGCCCCCCGCGAACATTCCGCTCTGGAAACACCATATATTTT. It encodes CSPPRTFRSGNTIYF.

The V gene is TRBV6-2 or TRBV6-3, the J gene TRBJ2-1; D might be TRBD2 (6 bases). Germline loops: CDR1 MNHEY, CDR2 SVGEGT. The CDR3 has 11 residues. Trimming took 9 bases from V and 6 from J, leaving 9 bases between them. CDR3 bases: TGTGCCAGTCGACTAGTCAATGAGCAGTTCTTC. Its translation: CASRLVNEQFF.

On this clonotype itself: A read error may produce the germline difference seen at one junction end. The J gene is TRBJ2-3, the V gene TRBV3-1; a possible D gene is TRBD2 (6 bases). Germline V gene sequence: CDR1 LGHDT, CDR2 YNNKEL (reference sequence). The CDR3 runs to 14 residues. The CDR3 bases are TGTGCCAGCAACCAAGGGACTAGCACAGATACGCAGTATTTT. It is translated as CASNQGTSTDTQYF.

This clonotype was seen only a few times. CDR3 residues: CASSFGPTGELFF. CDR3 DNA: TGTGCCAGCAGTTTCGGCCCCACCGGGGAGCTGTTTTTT. V and J are TRBV6-1 and TRBJ2-2; D gene uncertain. Germline V lookup: CDR1 MNHNS, CDR2 SASEGT. The V and J ends lost 5 bases and 4 bases respectively, with 8 bases between them. The CDR3 runs 13 residues.

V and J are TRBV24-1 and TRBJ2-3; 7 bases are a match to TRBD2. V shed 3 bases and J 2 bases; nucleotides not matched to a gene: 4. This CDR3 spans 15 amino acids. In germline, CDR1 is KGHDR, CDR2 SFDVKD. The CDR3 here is CATSDSGIYTDTQYF. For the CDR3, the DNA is TGTGCCACCAGTGATAGCGGGATTTACACAGATACGCAGTATTTT.

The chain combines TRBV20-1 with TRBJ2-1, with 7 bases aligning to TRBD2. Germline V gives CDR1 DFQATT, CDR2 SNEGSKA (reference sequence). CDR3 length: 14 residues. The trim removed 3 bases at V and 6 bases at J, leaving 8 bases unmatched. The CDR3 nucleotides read TGCAGTGCTAGTTCGGCGGGAGTGGGCAATGAGCAGTTCTTC. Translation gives CSASSAGVGNEQFF.

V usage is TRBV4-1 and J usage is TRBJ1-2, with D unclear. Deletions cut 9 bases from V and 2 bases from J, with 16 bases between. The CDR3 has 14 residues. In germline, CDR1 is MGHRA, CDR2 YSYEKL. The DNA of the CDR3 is TGCGCCAGTAGTAATTCGTTCCGGAACTATGGCTACACCTTC. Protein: CASSNSFRNYGYTF.